This record concerns one T cell receptor (beta chain) sequence. V shed 3 bases and J shed 0 bases, with 12 bases lying between them. The length of the CDR3 is 15 residues. Germline V lookup: CDR1 KGHSH, CDR2 LQKENI. The data derive from a study of blood T cell repertoires in COVID-19. Background on the study: Material from acute and convalescent COVID-19 was sourced from the United States, Italy and Spain. The analysed material was cDNA or gDNA that came from T cells, B-cell-depleted T cells, or PBMCs.

Per the original methods: Reference gene primer amplification gave estimated nucleated cell counts. Measured with immunoSEQ multiplex PCR; TCRdb has only the in-frame clones, and not every one. D and trimming come from the DNA, and the V and J calls and clone size come from that table. The sample carries 150,000 or so clones, roughly 84% recorded once. Input material: peripheral blood. The chain joins TRBV18 to TRBJ2-7; tentatively, D is TRBD1 (5 bases). The sequence derives from a man in his fifties or sixties who had recovered from COVID-19. The CDR3 bases are TGTGCCAGCTCACCTCAAGGGGCAATCTCCTACGAGCAGTACTTC. It codes for CASSPQGAISYEQYF.